This T cell receptor beta chain was found in a study of T cell responses to AZD1222 COVID-19 vaccine (dated by TCRdb to 2020 to 2023). For the study in its entirety: A total of approximately 230 trial participants underwent TCR sequencing, of whom about 200 received two doses of AZD1222 and some 25 received two doses of the MenACWY control vaccine. Trial participants were enrolled by age into 18-55, 56-69 and 70-plus year subgroups, with approximately 150, 28 and 58 TCR-sequenced participants respectively. The full study reports these points: Only 5 to 7 AZD1222 recipients were SARS-CoV-2 seropositive at baseline, limiting conclusions about previously exposed vaccinees. Reportedly, close to half of the unique spike-specific TCRs recognized epitopes lying outside the regions that are mutated in the B.1.351 and B.1.1.7 variants. The 56-69-year group was small, and its depth increase did not reach significance, likely because of low power. Spike-specific TCR breadth and depth rose significantly after two AZD1222 doses compared with day 0 and with MenACWY recipients. No day 14 peak-response samples were available, so repertoires were characterized only after the peak T cell response. CD4 TCRs associated with the vaccine covered the entire spike protein, and the dominant responses were in regions 160-218 and 743-854. Participants were mostly white British, with more females than males. The authors suggested clonal diversity may have been underestimated.

As to this clone: Its antigen has not been determined. One base away there is no much larger clone; base qualities are not given.

The CDR3 regions of human TCRbeta chains were subjected to immunosequencing. The paper's processing steps were these. TCRs in the repertoires were matched against a reference library of SARS-CoV-2-specific TCRs that had been generated with the MIRA antigen-specificity platform. Breadth was defined as the fraction of unique TCRs that were SARS-CoV-2-associated, and depth was defined as the fraction of total T cells that were SARS-CoV-2-associated. Each spike-specific TCR was assigned to its reactive spike region and to a CD4 or CD8 class using the MIRA data. Log10-transformed breadth and depth values were compared by one-way ANOVA with Sidak's multiple comparisons tests. TCRdb re-hosts the immuneACCESS table, in-frame sequences only. Its copies lack some clones; in the studies checked, an unresolved V gene accounts for under half of them, and the cause for the rest is not known. From that table come the V and J calls and clone size; the DNA was used to work out D and trimming. A total of 90,000 to 120,000 clones appear in this sample, roughly 87% of them only once. The ten most abundant clones make up around 5% of the sample.

Including cysteine and phenylalanine, the CDR3 has 13 amino acids. The CDR3 DNA has 39 bases and is translated from base 1. The germline ends are 8 bases apart after V is trimmed by 3 bases and J by 3 bases. The meaning of the sample's time point label: about 28 days (+/-7) after the second vaccine dose. Because spike-specific TCR depth and breadth did not differ between the two schedules, AZD1222 recipients who got a second dose at roughly 4 weeks were pooled with those who got a second dose at roughly 12 weeks. Vaccinee samples came from UK trials COV001 and COV002, including a single-blind randomized controlled phase 2/3 trial of AZD1222 (ChAdOx1 nCoV-19) in healthy adults. For TCRbeta chain sequencing, PBMC samples from trial participants were taken at day 0 and at day 28 after the second dose.

The material was peripheral blood, obtained 28 days after the second AZD1222 dose. The sequence is built from TRBV12-3 or TRBV12-4 and TRBJ1-1; confidence is insufficient to name the D gene. This sequence was found in an adult who received the AZD1222 COVID-19 vaccine. Here is the DNA: TGTGCCAGCAGTTTCACGAGGGACACTGAAGCTTTCTTT. Its protein reads: CASSFTRDTEAFF.